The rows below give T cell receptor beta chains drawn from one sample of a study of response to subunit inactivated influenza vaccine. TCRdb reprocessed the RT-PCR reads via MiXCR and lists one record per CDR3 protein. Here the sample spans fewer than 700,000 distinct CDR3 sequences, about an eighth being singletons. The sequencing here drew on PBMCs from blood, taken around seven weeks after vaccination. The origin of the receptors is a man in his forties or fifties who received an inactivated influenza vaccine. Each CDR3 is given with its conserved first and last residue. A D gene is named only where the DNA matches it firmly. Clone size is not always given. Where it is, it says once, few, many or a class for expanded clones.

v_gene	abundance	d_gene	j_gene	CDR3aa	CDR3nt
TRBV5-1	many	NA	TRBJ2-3	CASSLVRSTDTQYF	TGTGCCAGCAGTTTGGTACGCTCCACAGATACGCAGTATTTT
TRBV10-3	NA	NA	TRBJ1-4	CAISGTGIDEKLFF	TGTGCCATCAGTGGTACAGGGATTGATGAAAAACTGTTTTTT
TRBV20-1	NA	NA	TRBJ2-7	CSARNEGGYEQYF	TGCAGTGCTAGAAACGAAGGGGGCTACGAGCAGTACTTC
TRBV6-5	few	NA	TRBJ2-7	CASSYSVSGFYEQYF	TGTGCCAGCAGTTACTCTGTCAGCGGTTTCTACGAGCAGTACTTC
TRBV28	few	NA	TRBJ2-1	CASSPGGGGRYNEQFF	TGTGCCAGCAGCCCAGGGGGGGGGGGCCGCTACAATGAGCAGTTCTTC
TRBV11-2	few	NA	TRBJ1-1	CASSLGAGGEAFF	TGTGCCAGCAGCTTAGGGGCAGGTGGTGAAGCTTTCTTT
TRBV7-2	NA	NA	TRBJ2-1	CASSLAGGARTYNEQFF	TGTGCCAGCAGCTTAGCGGGGGGGGCAAGGACTTACAATGAGCAGTTCTTC
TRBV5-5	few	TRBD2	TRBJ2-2	CASSLGTGGRTGELFF	TGTGCCAGCAGCTTGGGCACGGGAGGCCGCACCGGGGAGCTGTTTTTT
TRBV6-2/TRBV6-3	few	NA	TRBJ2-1	CASSFWSLYNEQFF	TGTGCCAGCAGTTTCTGGTCCTTGTACAATGAGCAGTTCTTC
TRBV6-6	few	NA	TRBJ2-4	CASMEVAKNIQYF	TGTGCCAGCATGGAGGTAGCCAAAAACATTCAGTACTTC
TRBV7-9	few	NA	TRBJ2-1	CASSLSGGPDEQFF	TGTGCCAGCAGCTTAAGTGGGGGGCCGGATGAGCAGTTCTTC
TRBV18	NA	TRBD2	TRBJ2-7	CASSPVVLAGEGRVPRGSEQYF	TGTGCCAGCTCACCAGTGGTGCTAGCGGGGGAAGGCCGCGTTCCGAGAGGATCGGAGCAGTACTTC
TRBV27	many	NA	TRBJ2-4	CASSLSGGLAKNIQYF	TGTGCCAGCAGTTTATCGGGGGGATTAGCCAAAAACATTCAGTACTTC
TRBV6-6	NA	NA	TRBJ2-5	CASTATGGGTQYF	TGTGCCAGCACCGCAACCGGTGGCGGGACCCAGTACTTC
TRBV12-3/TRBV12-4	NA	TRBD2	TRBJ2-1	CASRIAGSSYNEQFF	TGTGCCAGCAGAATAGCGGGGAGCTCCTACAATGAGCAGTTCTTC
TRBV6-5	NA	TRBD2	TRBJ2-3	CASSYSGTTTDTQYF	TGTGCCAGCAGTTACTCGGGGACTACCACAGATACGCAGTATTTT
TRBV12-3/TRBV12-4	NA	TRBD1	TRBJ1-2	CASSSSAIGTAYGYTF	TGTGCCAGCAGTTCCTCCGCGATTGGGACAGCCTATGGCTACACCTTC
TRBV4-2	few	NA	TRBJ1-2	CASSADRANYGYTF	TGTGCCAGCAGCGCGGACAGAGCTAACTATGGCTACACCTTC
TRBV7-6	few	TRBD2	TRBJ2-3	CASSQRLAVITDTQYF	TGTGCCAGCAGCCAAAGGCTAGCGGTAATCACAGATACGCAGTATTTT
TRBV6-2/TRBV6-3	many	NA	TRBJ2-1	CASSYSIISNEQFF	TGTGCCAGCAGTTACTCGATAATCAGCAATGAGCAGTTCTTC
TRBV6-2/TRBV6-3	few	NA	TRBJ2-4	CASSYEGRVREQYF	TGTGCCAGCAGTTACGAGGGCAGGGTGAGGGAACAGTACTTC
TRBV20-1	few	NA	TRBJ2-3	CSAGQGNTDTQYF	TGCAGTGCAGGGCAGGGGAACACAGATACGCAGTATTTT
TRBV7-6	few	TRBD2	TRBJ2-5	CASSLTPGLAGDRETQYF	TGTGCCAGCAGCTTAACTCCGGGACTAGCGGGAGATCGGGAGACCCAGTACTTC
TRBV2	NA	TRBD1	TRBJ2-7	CASKETGASYEQYF	TGTGCCAGCAAGGAGACAGGGGCCTCCTACGAGCAGTACTTC
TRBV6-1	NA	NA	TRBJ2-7	CASTLTRYEQYF	TGTGCCAGCACCCTCACTAGGTACGAGCAGTACTTC
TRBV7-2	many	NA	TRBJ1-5	CASSLSPGGNQPQHF	TGTGCCAGCAGCTTATCCCCGGGTGGCAATCAGCCCCAGCATTTT
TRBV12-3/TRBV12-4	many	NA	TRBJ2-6	CASSPTSGANVLTF	TGTGCCAGCAGTCCGACCTCTGGGGCCAACGTCCTGACTTTC
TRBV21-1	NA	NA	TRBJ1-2	CASSATGSYGYTF	TGTGCCAGCAGCGCGACAGGGAGCTATGGCTACACCTTC
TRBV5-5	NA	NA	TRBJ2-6	CASTPFDHISGANVLTF	TGTGCCAGCACCCCCTTTGACCATATCTCTGGGGCCAACGTCCTGACTTTC
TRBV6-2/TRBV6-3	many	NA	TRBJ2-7	CASSYAPSWEQYF	TGTGCCAGCAGTTACGCACCGAGCTGGGAGCAGTACTTC
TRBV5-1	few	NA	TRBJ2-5	CASSYSGAQETQYF	TGCGCCAGCAGTTATAGCGGAGCGCAAGAGACCCAGTACTTC
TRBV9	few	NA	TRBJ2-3	CASSVDVSNTDTQYF	TGTGCCAGCAGCGTAGACGTCTCGAACACAGATACGCAGTATTTT
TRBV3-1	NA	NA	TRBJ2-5	CASSQDSGVKTQYF	TGTGCCAGCAGCCAAGATTCAGGAGTTAAGACCCAGTACTTC
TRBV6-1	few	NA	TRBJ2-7	CASSHHQSYEQYF	TGTGCCAGCAGTCATCACCAGAGCTACGAGCAGTACTTC
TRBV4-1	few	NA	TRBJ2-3	CASSQRAGSSDTQYF	TGCGCCAGCAGCCAACGGGCAGGGAGCTCAGATACGCAGTATTTT
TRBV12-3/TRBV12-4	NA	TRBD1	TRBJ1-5	CASRKGQNQPQHF	TGTGCCAGCAGGAAGGGACAGAATCAGCCCCAGCATTTT